A selection of T cell receptor beta chains follows, all from one sample in a study of blood T cells in healthy people across ages. TCRdb recomputed calls from the 5' RACE reads with MiXCR, one row per CDR3 protein. The sample carries roughly 2 million distinct CDR3 sequences, around half recorded once. Sequencing used blood. The receptors were sampled from a woman in her forties in good health. CDR3s include the opening cysteine and the closing phenylalanine or tryptophan. A D gene is named only where the DNA matches it firmly. The size entry is marked missing in some rows and otherwise reads once, few, many or a size class.

abundance	d_gene	v_gene	j_gene	CDR3aa	CDR3nt
.	TRBD1	TRBV6-5	TRBJ2-3	CASSSLARGPDTQYF	TGTGCCAGCAGCTCCTTGGCCAGGGGGCCAGATACGCAGTATTTT
.	TRBD1	TRBV6-5	TRBJ2-1	CASSRQGNPNREQFF	TGTGCCAGCAGTAGACAGGGCAACCCCAACCGTGAGCAGTTCTTC
.	.	TRBV4-2	TRBJ2-7	CASSQDTGQETRYF	TGTGCCAGCAGCCAAGATACCGGTCAAGAGACCCGGTACTTC
.	.	TRBV2	TRBJ2-6	CASSQRGAWAGANVLTF	TGTGCCAGCAGTCAGAGAGGTGCTTGGGCTGGGGCCAACGTCCTGACTTTC
.	.	TRBV6-1	TRBJ2-1	CASSPIGVQVEQFF	TGTGCCAGCAGCCCCATTGGGGTCCAAGTCGAGCAGTTCTTC
.	TRBD2	TRBV12-3/TRBV12-4	TRBJ2-7	CASSAGKAYEQYF	TGTGCCAGCTCAGCGGGGAAGGCGTACGAGCAGTACTTC
.	.	TRBV6-5	TRBJ1-5	CASSSGGPSNQPQHF	TGTGCCAGCAGTTCTGGGGGACCGAGCAATCAGCCCCAGCATTTT
.	TRBD1	TRBV24-1	TRBJ1-1	CATSETGTGLTEAFF	TGTGCCACCAGTGAGACCGGGACAGGCTTGACTGAAGCTTTCTTT
few	.	TRBV7-9	TRBJ2-5	CASSWRGTGETQYF	TGTGCCAGCAGCTGGCGTGGAACCGGCGAGACCCAGTACTTC
few	.	TRBV6-5	TRBJ2-5	CASSKTSGTQYF	TGTGCCAGCAGTAAGACTAGTGGGACCCAGTACTTC
.	.	TRBV7-2	TRBJ2-7	CASSLSPQESYEQYF	TGTGCCAGCAGCTTATCCCCCCAAGAATCCTACGAGCAGTACTTC
.	.	TRBV13	TRBJ2-7	CASSLGASYGNEQYF	TGTGCCAGCAGCCTGGGGGCTAGCTATGGGAACGAGCAGTACTTC
few	.	TRBV6-1	TRBJ2-5	CASRPGLPLGETQYF	TGTGCCAGCAGGCCGGGACTCCCCTTAGGGGAGACCCAGTACTTC
.	.	TRBV6-5	TRBJ1-2	CASSRLDSSRGGYTF	TGTGCCAGCAGCCGACTGGATTCTTCGAGAGGAGGCTACACCTTC
.	TRBD2	TRBV7-2	TRBJ2-7	CASSYETSAYEQYF	TGTGCCAGCAGCTATGAGACTAGCGCCTACGAGCAGTACTTC
.	TRBD2	TRBV7-9	TRBJ2-5	CASSHSGGAGQETQYF	TGTGCCAGCAGCCATAGCGGGGGGGCAGGACAAGAGACCCAGTACTTC
few	TRBD1	TRBV5-1	TRBJ2-5	CASSFSTGAQETQYF	TGCGCCAGCAGCTTTTCTACAGGGGCACAAGAGACCCAGTACTTC
.	TRBD1	TRBV4-2	TRBJ2-2	CASSQDPQGVIIRELFF	TGTGCCAGCAGCCAAGATCCCCAGGGGGTAATAATCCGGGAGCTGTTTTTT
.	.	TRBV7-2	TRBJ1-4	CASSFDGGSSEKLFF	TGTGCCAGCAGCTTTGACGGGGGGAGCAGTGAAAAACTGTTTTTT
few	.	TRBV29-1	TRBJ2-3	CSVARDTLVTDTQYF	TGCAGCGTTGCAAGGGACACCCTTGTCACAGATACGCAGTATTTT
.	.	TRBV21-1	TRBJ2-5	CASSKFAKAQYF	TGTGCCAGCAGCAAATTCGCAAAGGCCCAGTACTTC
.	.	TRBV4-1	TRBJ1-4	CASSQVIVEKLFF	TGCGCCAGCAGCCAAGTAATAGTCGAAAAACTGTTTTTT
few	TRBD1	TRBV15	TRBJ2-1	CATSTTGFAYNEQFF	TGTGCCACCAGCACGACAGGGTTCGCCTACAATGAGCAGTTCTTC
.	.	TRBV29-1	TRBJ2-1	CSVEGGDISYNEQFF	TGCAGCGTTGAGGGGGGGGACATCTCCTACAATGAGCAGTTCTTC
.	.	TRBV20-1	TRBJ2-7	CSSNSGYLREQYF	TGCAGTTCTAACAGTGGATACTTACGGGAGCAGTACTTC
.	.	TRBV24-1	TRBJ2-5	CATSEPGPVRETQYF	TGTGCCACCAGTGAACCGGGTCCAGTCCGGGAGACCCAGTACTTC
.	TRBD1	TRBV27	TRBJ2-1	CASSLTGLVLLYNEQFF	TGTGCCAGCAGTTTGACAGGGTTGGTCCTCCTCTACAATGAGCAGTTCTTC
once	.	TRBV24-1	TRBJ2-5	CATSGPGKESQETQYF	TGTGCCACCAGTGGTCCCGGGAAGGAATCCCAAGAGACCCAGTACTTC
.	.	TRBV20-1	TRBJ1-2	CSTSWGVDGYTF	TGCAGTACTAGTTGGGGAGTCGATGGCTACACCTTC
.	.	TRBV7-9	TRBJ1-2	CASSLDSTNYGYTF	TGTGCCAGCAGCTTAGACAGCACTAACTATGGCTACACCTTC
.	TRBD2	TRBV5-6	TRBJ2-5	CASSLLAGGRLKTQYF	TGTGCCAGCAGCCTACTAGCGGGGGGGCGTCTAAAGACCCAGTACTTC
few	TRBD2	TRBV20-1	TRBJ2-4	CSAGHSSGTAKNIQYF	TGCAGTGCTGGCCACTCTAGCGGAACAGCCAAAAACATTCAGTACTTC
.	.	TRBV7-2	TRBJ2-3	CASSSGRAGAPTDTQYF	TGTGCCAGCAGCTCGGGGAGGGCAGGGGCGCCCACAGATACGCAGTATTTT
.	TRBD2	TRBV5-1	TRBJ2-7	CASSLQTSGNSYEQYF	TGCGCCAGCAGCTTACAGACTAGCGGGAACTCCTACGAGCAGTACTTC
few	TRBD1	TRBV5-1	TRBJ2-1	CASSSATGQSEQFF	TGCGCCAGCAGCTCGGCGACGGGACAGAGTGAGCAGTTCTTC
.	.	TRBV6-5	TRBJ2-4	CASSRSQENIQYF	TGTGCCAGCAGCCGATCACAGGAAAACATTCAGTACTTC
.	TRBD2	TRBV6-2/TRBV6-3	TRBJ2-1	CASSYPTSGGVRRFPNEQFF	TGTGCCAGCAGTTACCCCACTAGCGGGGGAGTCAGAAGGTTTCCCAATGAGCAGTTCTTC
.	TRBD2	TRBV7-2	TRBJ2-5	CASSFPLAGGHQETQYF	TGTGCCAGCAGCTTTCCCCTAGCGGGGGGACACCAAGAGACCCAGTACTTC
.	.	TRBV29-1	TRBJ1-2	CSVGDDTLALGYTF	TGCAGCGTTGGGGATGACACCCTCGCTCTTGGCTACACCTTC
few	.	TRBV6-2/TRBV6-3	TRBJ2-3	CASSYSLGADTQYF	TGTGCCAGCAGTTACTCCTTGGGCGCAGATACGCAGTATTTT
many	.	TRBV27	TRBJ2-1	CASSANTGTGGNEQFF	TGTGCCAGCAGTGCCAATACCGGGACCGGCGGCAATGAGCAGTTCTTC
.	.	TRBV12-3/TRBV12-4	TRBJ2-6	CASLGERTGANVLTF	TGTGCCAGTCTTGGGGAAAGAACTGGGGCCAACGTCCTGACTTTC
few	.	TRBV2	TRBJ1-6	CASSERQRNSPLHF	TGTGCCAGCAGTGAACGACAGAGGAATTCACCCCTCCACTTT
.	.	TRBV7-2	TRBJ2-7	CASSLETISNEQYF	TGTGCCAGCAGCCTCGAAACCATCAGCAACGAGCAGTACTTC
.	TRBD1	TRBV3-1	TRBJ1-6	CASSQRTGNSPLHF	TGTGCCAGCAGCCAACGGACAGGCAATTCACCCCTCCACTTT
.	TRBD1	TRBV20-1	TRBJ2-1	CSARRGEQFF	TGCAGTGCTCGCAGGGGGGAGCAGTTCTTC
.	.	TRBV20-1	TRBJ1-2	CSATMTQTNYGYTF	TGCAGTGCTACCATGACACAGACTAACTATGGCTACACCTTC